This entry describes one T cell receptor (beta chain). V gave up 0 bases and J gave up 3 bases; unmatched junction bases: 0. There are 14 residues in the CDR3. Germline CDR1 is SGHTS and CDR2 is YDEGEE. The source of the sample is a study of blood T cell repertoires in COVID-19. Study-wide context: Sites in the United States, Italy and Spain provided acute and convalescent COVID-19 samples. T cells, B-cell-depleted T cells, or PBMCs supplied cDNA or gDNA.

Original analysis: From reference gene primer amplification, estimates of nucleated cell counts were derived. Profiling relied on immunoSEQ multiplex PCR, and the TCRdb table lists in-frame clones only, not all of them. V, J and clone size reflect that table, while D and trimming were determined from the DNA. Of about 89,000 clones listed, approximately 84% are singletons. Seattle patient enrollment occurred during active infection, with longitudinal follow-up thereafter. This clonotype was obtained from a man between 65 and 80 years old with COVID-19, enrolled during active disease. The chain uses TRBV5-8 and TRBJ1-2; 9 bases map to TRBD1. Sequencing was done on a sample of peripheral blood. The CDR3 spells CASSLGTGDYGYTF. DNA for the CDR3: TGTGCCAGCAGCTTGGGGACAGGGGACTATGGCTACACCTTC. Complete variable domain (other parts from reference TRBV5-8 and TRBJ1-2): EAGVTQSPTHLIKTRGQQATLRCSPISGHTSVYWYQQALGLGLQFLLWYDEGEERNRGNFPPRFSGRQFPNYSSELNVNALELEDSALYLCASSLGTGDYGYTFGSGTRLTVV.